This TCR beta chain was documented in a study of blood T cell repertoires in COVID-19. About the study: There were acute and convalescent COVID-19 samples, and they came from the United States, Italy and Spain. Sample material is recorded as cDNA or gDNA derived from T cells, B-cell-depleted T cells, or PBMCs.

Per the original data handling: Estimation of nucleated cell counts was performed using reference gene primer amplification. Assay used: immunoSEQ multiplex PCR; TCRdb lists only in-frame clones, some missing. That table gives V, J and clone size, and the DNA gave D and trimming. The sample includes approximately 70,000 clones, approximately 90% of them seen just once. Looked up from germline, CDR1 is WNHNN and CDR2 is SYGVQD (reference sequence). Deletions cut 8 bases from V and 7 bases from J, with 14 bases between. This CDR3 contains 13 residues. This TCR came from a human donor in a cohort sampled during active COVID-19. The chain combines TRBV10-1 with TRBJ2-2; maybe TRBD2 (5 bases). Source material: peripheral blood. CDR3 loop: CASSTLRGGELFF. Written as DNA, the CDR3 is TGCGCCAGCTCTACTCTTCGGGGCGGGGAGCTGTTTTTT.